These 3 T cell receptor beta chains share one sample of origin, sequenced in a study of blood T cell repertoires in COVID-19 (dated by TCRdb to 2020 to 2022). Libraries were built with the immunoSEQ multiplex PCR assay. The immuneACCESS repertoire file appears here via TCRdb, limited to in-frame rearrangements. These files lack a portion of the clones; in checked studies, under half of the deficit traces to unresolved V genes, and the cause of the others is not known. For this sample there are hundreds of thousands of clones; 65% to 80% appear just once. Approximately 4% of the sample is held by the ten biggest clonotypes. The material sequenced was peripheral blood. These receptor sequences come from a woman aged 40 to 50 with active or convalescent COVID-19.

Points on this clone: A read error is possible here, since a much larger clone lies one base away. The sample has other DNA sequences that encode this CDR3 too. V and J are TRBV5-4 and TRBJ2-7; 7 nucleotides agree with TRBD2. Germline V gene data show CDR1 as SGHNT and CDR2 as YYREEE (reference sequence). CDR3 length: 13 amino acids. The CDR3 DNA is TGTGCCAGCAGTTTGGGGGGGAGGGACGAGCAGTACTTC. It specifies CASSLGGRDEQYF.

This chain links TRBV29-1 with TRBJ1-2, with no clear D. V lost 3 bases, J lost 4 bases, and 6 bases lay in between. Germline CDR1 and CDR2: SQVTM and ANQGSEA. The CDR3 spans 11 residues. CDR3 amino acids: CSVETGYGYTF. DNA for the CDR3: TGCAGCGTTGAGACGGGCTATGGCTACACCTTC.

This chain links TRBV6-5 with TRBJ1-1, with D unresolved. The CDR3 is 14 amino acids. Trimming took 3 bases from V and 0 from J, leaving 8 bases between them. Germline lookup yields CDR1 MNHEY and CDR2 SVGAGI. In DNA form, the CDR3 reads TGTGCCAGCAGTTATACGGAGATGAACACTGAAGCTTTCTTT. It codes for CASSYTEMNTEAFF.